This passage covers 3 T cell receptor beta chains from one sample sequenced in a study of OX40 agonist ivuxolimab in advanced cancers. Repertoires were generated with immunoSEQ multiplex PCR, while TCRdb's copy carries only in-frame clones and drops some. The sample lists about 54,000 clones, about four fifths occurring once. Sequenced here: CD4+ or CD8+ T cells sorted from blood, sampled in a trial of the OX40 agonist ivuxolimab. All receptors come from an adult with an advanced solid tumor such as melanoma, head and neck, liver or kidney cancer.

V usage is TRBV11-2 and J usage is TRBJ2-1; TRBD2 agrees at 8 bases. Losses at the gene ends were 5 bases for V and 3 bases for J; bases not matched to a gene: 6. Germline V lookup: CDR1 SGHAT, CDR2 FQNNGV. The CDR3 loop spans 15 amino acids. The CDR3 here is CASSQLAEVYNEQFF. As DNA, the CDR3 is TGTGCCAGCAGCCAACTAGCGGAAGTCTACAATGAGCAGTTCTTC.

This clone showed up just a few times. V and J are TRBV10-2 and TRBJ2-7; 7 nucleotides agree with TRBD1. The CDR3 consists of 16 residues. V shed 2 bases, J shed 1 base, and the junction held 8 bases outside the gene matches. CDR1 is WSHSY, CDR2 SAAADI, per germline. For the CDR3, the DNA is TGCGCCAGCAGTGAGCTAGGACAGGTATTATCCTACGAGCAGTACTTC. Encoded protein: CASSELGQVLSYEQYF.

The chain is built from TRBV28 and TRBJ2-5; weak D call: TRBD1 (5 bases). The CDR3 has 13 residues. CDR1 and CDR2 (germline): MDHEN, SYDVKM. V was trimmed by 5 bases and J by 4 bases, leaving 11 bases between them. The CDR3 spells CASSIQGSETQYF. CDR3 DNA: TGTGCCAGCAGTATTCAGGGTTCAGAGACCCAGTACTTC.